This T cell receptor beta chain was identified in a study of blood T cell repertoires in COVID-19. The V end was cut by 0 bases, the J end by 9 bases, with 10 bases between. The CDR3 contains 14 residues. Germline V gives CDR1 SGHRS, CDR2 YFSETQ. Using immunoSEQ multiplex PCR, the repertoire was profiled, and TCRdb retains in-frame clones only, with some absent. This table has roughly 320,000 clones, 90% to 95% appearing once. Input material: PBMCs or T cells enriched from blood (not recorded which). The chain has TRBV5-1 and TRBJ1-6, with a tentative D call TRBD1 (5 bases). The clonotype was recovered from a woman under 40 who had been exposed to COVID-19. The DNA for the CDR3 is TGCGCCAGCAGCTTGGATCAGGGTGTTTCACCCCTCCACTTT. Its protein is CASSLDQGVSPLHF.